This TCR beta chain was identified in a study of shared clonotypes between healthy human individuals. Across the whole study: CD4 naive and CD4 memory each took three plates per donor, while CD8 naive took two and CD8 memory one. Study findings and constraints: The researchers took only blood, and tissue repertoires probably look different.

As concerns this clone: Its antigen is as yet unknown. The sample carries other DNA sequences with the same CDR3.

Adult donors, all healthy and HIV-negative, had no recent acute infections or vaccinations. Profiled with immunoSEQ multiplex PCR; TCRdb holds only in-frame clones, not every one. This repertoire shows over 400,000 clones, around 95% found once; its top ten account for approximately 0.06%. Per germline, CDR1 LNHNV and CDR2 YYDKDF (reference sequence). This CDR3 has 15 residues. With 0 bases removed from V and 4 bases from J, the gap between germline ends came to 10 bases. The sample taken for sequencing was naive CD4+ T cells sorted from blood. Subset specified: CD45RA+ positively selected. The clonotype originates from a woman in her thirties in good health. The J gene is TRBJ1-3, the V gene TRBV15, with D possibly matching TRBD1 (6 bases). Here the CDR3 reads CATSRDPGAGNTIYF. The CDR3 bases are TGTGCCACCAGCAGAGATCCAGGGGCCGGAAACACCATATATTTT.